The 32 T cell receptor beta chains listed next were all sequenced from one sample in a study of CD8+CD57+ T cells in acquired aplastic anemia. Those patients picked for sequencing had displayed CD8+CD57+ cell expansion on flow cytometry. Profiles of TCR beta VDJ and CDR3 were generated from a genomic DNA template. TCRdb redid the calling of the reads with MiXCR, one entry per CDR3 protein. The sample has some 200,000 distinct CDR3 sequences; over 55% are singletons. The sample taken for sequencing was sorted CD4+, CD8+, or CD8+CD57+ T cells (not recorded which) from PBMCs. The source is a human donor with aplastic anemia.

J is TRBJ1-6 and V is TRBV15; a weak D match, TRBD1 (5 bases). The germline V and J ends were trimmed by 0 bases and 9 bases, with 15 bases remaining between them. This CDR3 has 16 amino acids. CDR1 is LNHNV, CDR2 YYDKDF, per germline (reference sequence). CDR3 region: CATSRDPGLLSSPLHF. CDR3 DNA sequence: TGTGCCACCAGCAGAGATCCGGGGCTACTGTCTTCACCCCTCCACTTT.

The gene calls are TRBV7-3 and TRBJ2-7; D gene unclear. This CDR3 has 16 amino acids. V shed 3 bases and J shed 7 bases, with 22 bases lying between them. Germline assignment: CDR1 SGHTA and CDR2 FQGTGA. The DNA for the CDR3 is TGTGCCAGCAGCTTGGCCCCTTTTAAGCCGTCGAAGGAGCAGTACTTC. Protein product: CASSLAPFKPSKEQYF.

The V and J genes are TRBV29-1 and TRBJ2-3; D unresolved. V lost 6 bases, J lost 3 bases, and 10 bases lay in between. Looked up from germline, CDR1 is SQVTM and CDR2 is ANQGSEA. CDR3 length equals 12 residues. The CDR3 spells CSVREQTDTQYF. CDR3 sequence (DNA): TGCAGCGTACGCGAGCAGACAGATACGCAGTATTTT.

The CDR3 loop reads CASSIPGVIRNQPQHF. In DNA form, the CDR3 reads TGTGCCAGTAGTATCCCCGGGGTTATCCGCAATCAGCCCCAGCATTTT. This chain uses TRBV19 with TRBJ1-5; D is undetermined. V gave up 3 bases and J gave up 2 bases, with 14 bases separating them. The V gene's germline CDR1 is LNHDA and CDR2 SQIVND (reference sequence). The CDR3 is made up of 16 amino acids.

The gene calls are TRBV29-1 and TRBJ2-1; D is perhaps TRBD2 (6 bases). V shed 3 bases and J shed 6 bases, with 18 bases lying between them. Germline V lookup: CDR1 SQVTM, CDR2 ANQGSEA. There are 15 residues in the CDR3. DNA for the CDR3: TGCAGCGTTGACCTACGAGGGACTGTCCCCAATGAGCAGTTCTTC. Its protein product is CSVDLRGTVPNEQFF.

The chain combines TRBV2 with TRBJ2-3; TRBD2 matches at 11 bases. The CDR3 extends over 22 amino acids. Germline V gene lookup returns CDR1 SNHLY and CDR2 FYNNEI. V shed 7 bases, J shed 0 bases, and the junction held 24 bases outside the gene matches. The CDR3 nucleotides are TGTGCCAGCATACCACCCGAGGGTTCTAGACTAGCGGGGTCCACTAGCACAGATACGCAGTATTTT. Its translation: CASIPPEGSRLAGSTSTDTQYF.

This clonotype was seen only a few times. This chain uses TRBV7-8 with TRBJ2-5, with D unresolved. The CDR3 contains 14 residues. Trimming pared 1 base from V and 5 bases from J, leaving 11 bases between. Germline loops: CDR1 SGHVS, CDR2 FQNEAQ. The CDR3 loop is CASSLDGVVETQYF. The CDR3 coding sequence is TGTGCCAGCAGCTTAGATGGGGTTGTCGAGACCCAGTACTTC.

This chain connects TRBV9 to TRBJ2-5; 8 positions match TRBD2. This CDR3 comprises 15 residues. V gave up 0 bases and J gave up 3 bases; unmatched junction bases: 4. CDR1 and CDR2 (germline): SGDLS, YYNGEE. The CDR3 loop is CASSVGAGGKETQYF. The CDR3 DNA reads TGTGCCAGCAGCGTAGGGGCGGGGGGCAAAGAGACCCAGTACTTC.

The rearrangement uses TRBV20-1 and TRBJ1-5; no definite D call. V dropped 5 bases and J dropped 1 base, with 6 bases sitting between them. The germline CDR1 and CDR2 sequences are DFQATT and SNEGSKA (reference sequence). There are 12 residues in the CDR3. The CDR3 region is CSALESNQPQHF. Here the CDR3 DNA reads TGCAGTGCTCTGGAAAGCAATCAGCCCCAGCATTTT.

This clonotype was recorded a few times. The chain recombines TRBV12-3 or TRBV12-4 with TRBJ1-6; D remains unclear. The CDR3 sequence is 13 residues long. Trimming shortened V by 1 base and J by 7 bases, and 5 bases separated the two germline ends. CDR3 region: CASSLVENSPLHF. The CDR3 nucleotides are TGTGCCAGCAGTTTAGTTGAGAATTCACCCCTCCACTTT.

The chain recombines TRBV12-5 with TRBJ1-5; 7 bases are shared with TRBD1. The CDR3 totals 15 residues. The germline V gene encodes CDR1 LGHNT and CDR2 FRNRAP. Trimming cost V 6 bases and J 2 bases; bases outside gene matches: 7. The CDR3 sequence: CASGLQDRRNQPQHF. CDR3 DNA: TGTGCTAGTGGACTCCAGGACAGGCGCAATCAGCCCCAGCATTTT. The variable domain in full, with the rest retrieved from reference TRBV12-5 and TRBJ1-5, is DARVTQTPRHKVTEMGQEVTMRCQPILGHNTVFWYRQTMMQGLELLAYFRNRAPLDDSGMPKDRFSAEMPDATLATLKIQPSEPRDSAVYFCASGLQDRRNQPQHFGDGTRLSIL.

This clonotype was detected a few times. The chain has TRBV29-1 and TRBJ2-7; tentative D call: TRBD1 (5 bases). Trimming pared 6 bases from V and 6 bases from J, leaving 12 bases between. CDR3 length: 11 residues. Per the germline V gene, CDR1 is SQVTM and CDR2 is ANQGSEA. CDR3 bases: TGCAGCGTATTCCAGGGCGGCGAGCAGTACTTC. Its protein is CSVFQGGEQYF.

J is TRBJ2-1 and V is TRBV15; TRBD2 is a possible D gene (5 bases). Trimming cost V 3 bases and J 9 bases, with 15 bases left between them. The germline gives CDR1 LNHNV, CDR2 YYDKDF (reference sequence). CDR3 length equals 14 residues. The CDR3 nucleotides read TGTGCCACCAGCAGCGTAGGAGGACCGAGTGAGCAGTTCTTC. Protein: CATSSVGGPSEQFF.

V usage is TRBV24-1 and J usage is TRBJ2-2; no firm D call. Germline-derived CDR1 and CDR2 are KGHDR and SFDVKD. V was pared by 4 bases and J by 5 bases, with 13 bases between. This CDR3 comprises 15 residues. The CDR3 DNA reads TGTGCCACCAGTGACCCTAAGCGAGGTACCGGGGAGCTGTTTTTT. This translates into CATSDPKRGTGELFF.

The rearrangement joins TRBV19 to TRBJ2-2; 8 bases align to TRBD2. Germline V gene lookup returns CDR1 LNHDA and CDR2 SQIVND (reference sequence). The V and J ends lost 7 bases and 4 bases, in that order; junction bases with no gene match: 5. CDR3 length: 14 amino acids. CDR3 nucleotides: TGTGCCAGTAAACGGGGGGGTGGCACCGGGGAGCTGTTTTTT. It encodes CASKRGGGTGELFF.

This chain uses TRBV28 with TRBJ1-1, with 7 bases that match TRBD1. Trimming cost V 3 bases and J 5 bases; bases outside gene matches: 6. This CDR3 has 14 residues. Looked up from germline, CDR1 is MDHEN and CDR2 is SYDVKM. In nucleotides, the CDR3 is TGTGCCAGCAGTTTCCAGGGGGGCAGAACTGAAGCTTTCTTT. This gives the protein CASSFQGGRTEAFF.

The genes are TRBV10-2 and TRBJ2-7; either TRBD1 or TRBD2 may supply D (5 bases each). Germline V gene lookup returns CDR1 WSHSY and CDR2 SAAADI. This CDR3 is built from 12 residues. Trimming took 5 bases from V and 7 from J, leaving 12 bases between them. Written as DNA, the CDR3 is TGCGCCAGCAGTTTAGAGGGGTGGGAGCAGTACTTC. This codes for CASSLEGWEQYF.

Notes on this clonotype: A much bigger clone sits one base away, suggesting this may be a read error. The V and J genes are TRBV6-4 and TRBJ2-1; 10 bases line up with TRBD2. The CDR3 is made up of 14 amino acids. Germline V gives CDR1 MRHNA, CDR2 SNTAGT. The junction had 5 bases not matched to a gene; V was cut back by 4 bases and J by 8 bases. The CDR3 sequence: CASSGTSGADEQFF. The CDR3 DNA follows: TGTGCCAGCAGTGGTACTAGCGGGGCAGATGAGCAGTTCTTC.

This clonotype was seen ten or more times. The chain has TRBV7-9 and TRBJ1-6; D unclear. Trimming pared 2 bases from V and 5 bases from J, leaving 7 bases between. CDR1 is SEHNR and CDR2 is FQNEAQ in the germline V gene (reference sequence). The CDR3 has 14 amino acids. CDR3 loop: CASSLFTDNSPLHF. CDR3 DNA: TGTGCCAGCAGCTTATTTACAGATAATTCACCCCTCCACTTT.

The chain has TRBV7-3 and TRBJ1-1, with D possibly being TRBD1 (6 bases). CDR1 is SGHTA and CDR2 is FQGTGA in the germline V gene. This CDR3 contains 11 residues. Trimming took off 5 bases at V and 8 bases at J, with 9 bases between the two ends. Here the CDR3 DNA reads TGTGCCAGCAGCAATGGACAGGAAGCTTTCTTT. This codes for CASSNGQEAFF.

This clonotype has a count of ten or more. The chain links TRBV9 to TRBJ2-1, with D perhaps being TRBD1 or TRBD2 (6 bases each). The V gene's germline CDR1 is SGDLS and CDR2 YYNGEE. The CDR3 loop spans 17 amino acids. V was pared by 0 bases and J by 5 bases, with 18 bases between. This CDR3 is CASSVEDWPGADNEQFF. The CDR3 DNA is TGTGCCAGCAGCGTAGAAGATTGGCCGGGGGCGGACAATGAGCAGTTCTTC. Supplemented by reference TRBV9 and TRBJ2-1, the full variable domain reads DSGVTQTPKHLITATGQRVTLRCSPRSGDLSVYWYQQSLDQGLQFLIQYYNGEERAKGNILERFSAQQFPDLHSELNLSSLELGDSALYFCASSVEDWPGADNEQFFGPGTRLTVL.

The chain recombines TRBV7-2 with TRBJ2-2, with D possibly TRBD1 on 6 matching bases. The CDR3 is 15 residues long. Germline-derived CDR1 and CDR2 are SGHTA and FQGNSA. V was clipped by 4 bases and J by 4 bases, with 13 bases between them. The CDR3 sequence: CASSWLRDTTGELFF. The CDR3 DNA follows: TGTGCCAGCAGCTGGCTCCGGGACACCACCGGGGAGCTGTTTTTT.

This clonotype was seen many times. The V and J genes are TRBV19 and TRBJ1-1; 7 bases match TRBD1. This CDR3 is 18 amino acids long. The germline CDR1 and CDR2 sequences are LNHDA and SQIVND (reference sequence). Trimming removed 3 bases from V and 0 bases from J; junction bases left unmatched: 13. The CDR3 bases are TGTGCCAGTAGTATGTTATCCGCAGGGGGGTTCATGAACACTGAAGCTTTCTTT. Amino acids: CASSMLSAGGFMNTEAFF.

The chain uses TRBV6-2 or TRBV6-3 and TRBJ2-7; D uncertain. TRBJ2-1 matches the DNA end more closely, so the J call is doubtful. CDR1 and CDR2 from the germline V gene are MNHEY and SVGEGT. The CDR3 is made up of 11 amino acids. CDR3 in DNA: TGTGCCAGCGGGTCGGGCCATGAGCAGTTCTTC. Protein sequence: CASGSGHEQFF.

V usage is TRBV7-9 and J usage is TRBJ2-3, with TRBD2 matching 9 bases. The CDR3 has 15 residues. Germline trimming cut 3 bases from V and 4 bases from J; bases unmatched to any gene: 5. CDR1 and CDR2 from the germline V gene are SEHNR and FQNEAQ (reference sequence). DNA of the CDR3: TGTGCCAGCAGCTTTGGGACTAGCTCGGCAGATACGCAGTATTTT. Amino acids: CASSFGTSSADTQYF.

This clonotype has ten or more counts. This rearrangement joins TRBV5-1 to TRBJ2-7; the match to TRBD1 covers 11 bases. J lost 4 bases, V lost 3 bases, and 6 bases had no gene match. The germline V gene has CDR1 SGHRS and CDR2 YFSETQ. The CDR3 runs 15 residues. Written as DNA, the CDR3 is TGCGCCAGCAGCTGGGGGACAGGGGGGACTTACGAGCAGTACTTC. Translating gives CASSWGTGGTYEQYF. Full variable domain (rest looked up from reference TRBV5-1 and TRBJ2-7): KAGVTQTPRYLIKTRGQQVTLSCSPISGHRSVSWYQQTPGQGLQFLFEYFSETQRNKGNFPGRFSGRQFSNSRSEMNVSTLELGDSALYLCASSWGTGGTYEQYFGPGTRLTVT.

The genes are TRBV6-5 and TRBJ2-7; the match to TRBD2 covers 8 bases. The V segment lost 2 bases and the J segment 4 bases; nucleotides outside the gene matches: 13. CDR3 size: 17 residues. Germline V gene sequence: CDR1 MNHEY, CDR2 SVGAGI. CDR3 nucleotide sequence: TGTGCCAGCAGTTACAGAAAAAGCGGGAGAATCTTTTACGAGCAGTACTTC. Translating it yields CASSYRKSGRIFYEQYF.

The chain couples TRBV2 to TRBJ2-3; 12 nucleotides align to TRBD2. Germline CDR1 reads SNHLY; CDR2 reads FYNNEI. The CDR3 spans 16 residues. Germline trimming cut 6 bases from V and 3 bases from J; bases unmatched to any gene: 7. CDR3 amino acids: CASRMTSGGSTDTQYF. As DNA, the CDR3 is TGTGCCAGCAGGATGACTAGCGGGGGATCGACAGATACGCAGTATTTT.

This chain uses TRBV3-1 with TRBJ1-2; 11 positions agree with TRBD1. The V segment lost 5 bases and the J segment 7 bases; nucleotides outside the gene matches: 9. CDR1 is LGHDT, CDR2 YNNKEL, per germline (reference sequence). The length of the CDR3 is 15 residues. The CDR3 protein is CASSVSGTGGLGYTF. In DNA form, the CDR3 reads TGTGCCAGCAGCGTATCCGGGACAGGGGGACTTGGCTACACCTTC.

The chain has TRBV14 and TRBJ2-7; TRBD2 is a possible D gene (5 bases). The CDR3 is made up of 12 amino acids. Trimming removed 3 bases at V and 6 bases at J, with 9 bases between. Per the germline V gene, CDR1 is SGHDN and CDR2 is FVKESK. In DNA form, the CDR3 reads TGTGCCAGCAGCCAGAGGGCATTCGAGCAGTACTTC. It specifies CASSQRAFEQYF.

Concerning this clonotype itself: Germline and junction disagree at one end, which may indicate a read error. V usage is TRBV7-6 and J usage is TRBJ2-7; 11 bases are shared with TRBD1. The V gene's germline CDR1 is SGHVS and CDR2 FNYEAQ. The CDR3 has 14 residues. The CDR3 loop is CASSRTGGSHEQYF. CDR3 nucleotide sequence: TGTGCCAGCAGCAGGACAGGGGGCTCCCACGAGCAGTACTTC.

The V call is TRBV7-9, the J call TRBJ2-7; 8 bases match TRBD1. The CDR3 is 13 amino acids. Germline CDR1 SEHNR, CDR2 FQNEAQ (reference sequence). The trim removed 3 bases at V and 7 bases at J, leaving 5 bases unmatched. The CDR3 loop is CASSLDRVEEQYF. CDR3 nucleotide sequence: TGTGCCAGCAGCTTGGACAGGGTTGAGGAGCAGTACTTC.